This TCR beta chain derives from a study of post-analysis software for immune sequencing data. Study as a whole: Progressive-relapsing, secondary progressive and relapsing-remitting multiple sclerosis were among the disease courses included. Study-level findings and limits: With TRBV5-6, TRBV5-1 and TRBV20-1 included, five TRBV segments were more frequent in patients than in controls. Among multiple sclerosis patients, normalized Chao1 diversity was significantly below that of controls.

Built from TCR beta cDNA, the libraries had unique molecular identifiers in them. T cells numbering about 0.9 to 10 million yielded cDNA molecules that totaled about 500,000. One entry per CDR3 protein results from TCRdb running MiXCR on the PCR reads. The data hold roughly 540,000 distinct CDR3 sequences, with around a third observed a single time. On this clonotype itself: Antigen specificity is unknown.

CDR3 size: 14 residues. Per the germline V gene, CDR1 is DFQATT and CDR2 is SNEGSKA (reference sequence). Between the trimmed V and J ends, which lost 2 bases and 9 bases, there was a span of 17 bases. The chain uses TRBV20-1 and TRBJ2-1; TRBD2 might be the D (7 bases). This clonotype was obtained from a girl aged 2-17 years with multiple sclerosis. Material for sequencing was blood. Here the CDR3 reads CSARPSGGQVEQFF. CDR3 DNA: TGCAGTGCTAGACCTTCCGGGGGGCAGGTTGAGCAGTTCTTC.